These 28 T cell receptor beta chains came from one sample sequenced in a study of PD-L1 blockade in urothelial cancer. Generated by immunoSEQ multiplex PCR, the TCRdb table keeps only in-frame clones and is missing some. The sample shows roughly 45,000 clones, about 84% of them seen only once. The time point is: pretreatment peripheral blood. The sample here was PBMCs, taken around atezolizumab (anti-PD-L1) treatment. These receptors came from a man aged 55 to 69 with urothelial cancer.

The CDR3 DNA follows: TGTGCCAGCAGCTTGGCCTCCGGGACTAGCGGGAGAAAGACCCAGTACTTC. Translation gives CASSLASGTSGRKTQYF. This chain connects TRBV5-4 to TRBJ2-5, with 14 bases fitting TRBD2. From germline, CDR1 is SGHNT and CDR2 YYREEE (reference sequence). The CDR3 spans 17 residues. V dropped 0 bases and J dropped 6; count of bases not matched to a gene: 7.

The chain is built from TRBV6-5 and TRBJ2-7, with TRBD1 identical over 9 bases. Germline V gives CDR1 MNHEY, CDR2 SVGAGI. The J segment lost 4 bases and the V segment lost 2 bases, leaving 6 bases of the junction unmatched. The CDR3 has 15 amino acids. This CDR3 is CASSYQGQGLYEQYF. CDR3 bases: TGTGCCAGCAGTTACCAGGGACAGGGTCTTTACGAGCAGTACTTC.

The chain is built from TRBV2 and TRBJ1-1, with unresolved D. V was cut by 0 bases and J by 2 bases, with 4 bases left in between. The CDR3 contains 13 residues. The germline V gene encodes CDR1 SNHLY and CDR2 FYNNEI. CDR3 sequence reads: CASSEAANTEAFF. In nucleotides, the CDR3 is TGTGCCAGCAGTGAAGCGGCTAACACTGAAGCTTTCTTT.

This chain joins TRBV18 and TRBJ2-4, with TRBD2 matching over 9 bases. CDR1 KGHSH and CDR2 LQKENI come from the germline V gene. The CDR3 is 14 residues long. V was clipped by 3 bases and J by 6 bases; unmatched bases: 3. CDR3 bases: TGTGCCAGCTCACCCCTAGCGGGAAGAAACATTCAGTACTTC. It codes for CASSPLAGRNIQYF.

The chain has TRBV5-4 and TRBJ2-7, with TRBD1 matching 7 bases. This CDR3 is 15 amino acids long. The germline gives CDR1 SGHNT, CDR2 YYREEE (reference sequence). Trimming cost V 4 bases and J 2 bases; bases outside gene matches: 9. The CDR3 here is CASSEGAGRTYEQYF. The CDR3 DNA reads TGTGCCAGCAGCGAGGGGGCAGGCCGCACCTACGAGCAGTACTTC.

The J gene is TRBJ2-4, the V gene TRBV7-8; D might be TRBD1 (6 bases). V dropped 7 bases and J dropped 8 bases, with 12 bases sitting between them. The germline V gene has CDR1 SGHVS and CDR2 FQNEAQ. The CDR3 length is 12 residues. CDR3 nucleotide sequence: TGTGCCAGCACTCCAGGGGCGGACATTCAGTACTTC. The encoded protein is CASTPGADIQYF.

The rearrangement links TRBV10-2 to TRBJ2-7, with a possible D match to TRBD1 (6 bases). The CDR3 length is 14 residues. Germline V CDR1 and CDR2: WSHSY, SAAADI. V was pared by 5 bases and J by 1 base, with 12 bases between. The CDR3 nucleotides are TGCGCCAGCAGTACAGGGTTCGTTTCCTACGAGCAGTACTTC. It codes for CASSTGFVSYEQYF.

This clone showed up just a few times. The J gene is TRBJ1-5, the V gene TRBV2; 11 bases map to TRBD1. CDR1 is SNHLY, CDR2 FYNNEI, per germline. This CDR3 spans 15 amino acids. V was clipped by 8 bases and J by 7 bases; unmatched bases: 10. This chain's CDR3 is CASAFRDRGNQPQHF. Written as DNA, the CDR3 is TGTGCCAGCGCCTTCCGGGACAGGGGGAACCAGCCCCAGCATTTT.

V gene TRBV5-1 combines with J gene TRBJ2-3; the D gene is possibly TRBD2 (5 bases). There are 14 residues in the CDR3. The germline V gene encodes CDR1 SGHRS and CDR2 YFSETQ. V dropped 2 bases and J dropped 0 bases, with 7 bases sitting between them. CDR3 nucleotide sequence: TGCGCCAGCAGCTTAAGCGGCAGCACAGATACGCAGTATTTT. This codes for CASSLSGSTDTQYF. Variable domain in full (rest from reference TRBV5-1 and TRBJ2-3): KAGVTQTPRYLIKTRGQQVTLSCSPISGHRSVSWYQQTPGQGLQFLFEYFSETQRNKGNFPGRFSGRQFSNSRSEMNVSTLELGDSALYLCASSLSGSTDTQYFGPGTRLTVL.

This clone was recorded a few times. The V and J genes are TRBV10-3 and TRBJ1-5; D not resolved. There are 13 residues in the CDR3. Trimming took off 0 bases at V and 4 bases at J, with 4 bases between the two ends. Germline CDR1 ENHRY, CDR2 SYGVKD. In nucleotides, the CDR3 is TGTGCCATCAGTGAGTCCTTAAATCAGCCCCAGCATTTT. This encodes CAISESLNQPQHF.

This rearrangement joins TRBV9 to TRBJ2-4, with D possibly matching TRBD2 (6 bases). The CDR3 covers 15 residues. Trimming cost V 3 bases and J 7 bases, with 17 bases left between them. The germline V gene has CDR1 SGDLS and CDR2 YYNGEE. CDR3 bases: TGTGCCAGCAGCGCGGACCCTCAAAGCGGGAACATTCAGTACTTC. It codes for CASSADPQSGNIQYF.

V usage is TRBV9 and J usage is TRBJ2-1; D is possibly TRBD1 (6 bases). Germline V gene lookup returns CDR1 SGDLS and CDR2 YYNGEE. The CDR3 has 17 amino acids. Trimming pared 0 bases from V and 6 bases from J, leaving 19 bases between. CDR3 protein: CASSVDPRTAFANEQFF. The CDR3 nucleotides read TGTGCCAGCAGCGTAGACCCCCGGACAGCCTTCGCCAATGAGCAGTTCTTC. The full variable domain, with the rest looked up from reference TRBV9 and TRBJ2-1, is DSGVTQTPKHLITATGQRVTLRCSPRSGDLSVYWYQQSLDQGLQFLIQYYNGEERAKGNILERFSAQQFPDLHSELNLSSLELGDSALYFCASSVDPRTAFANEQFFGPGTRLTVL.

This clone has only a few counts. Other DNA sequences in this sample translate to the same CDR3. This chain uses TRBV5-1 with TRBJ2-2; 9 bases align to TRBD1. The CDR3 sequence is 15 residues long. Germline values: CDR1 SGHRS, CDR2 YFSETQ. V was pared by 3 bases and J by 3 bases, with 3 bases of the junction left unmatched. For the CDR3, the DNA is TGCGCCAGCAGCTGGGGACAGGGTGACACCGGGGAGCTGTTTTTT. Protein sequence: CASSWGQGDTGELFF.

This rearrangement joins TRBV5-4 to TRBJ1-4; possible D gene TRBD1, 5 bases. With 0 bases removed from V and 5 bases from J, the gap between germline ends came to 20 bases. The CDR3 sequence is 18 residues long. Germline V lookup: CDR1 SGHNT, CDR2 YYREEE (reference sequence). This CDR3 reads CASSLERSLGARNEKLFF. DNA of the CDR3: TGTGCCAGCAGCTTGGAACGGTCTTTAGGGGCGCGAAATGAAAAACTGTTTTTT.

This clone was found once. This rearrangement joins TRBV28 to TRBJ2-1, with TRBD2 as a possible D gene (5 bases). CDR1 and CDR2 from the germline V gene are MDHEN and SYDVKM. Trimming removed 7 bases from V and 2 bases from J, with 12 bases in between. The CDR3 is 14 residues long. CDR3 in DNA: TGTGCCAGCAAACCGGACTTTCCCTACAATGAGCAGTTCTTC. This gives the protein CASKPDFPYNEQFF.

CDR3 nucleotides: TGCGCCAGCAGTCTAAAACAGGGGACGGCTGAAAAACTGTTTTTT. Protein product: CASSLKQGTAEKLFF. V is TRBV23-1 and J is TRBJ1-4, with TRBD1 identical over 7 bases. TRBV23-1 is given ORF status, its function remaining uncertain. The trim removed 4 bases at V and 7 bases at J, leaving 9 bases unmatched. The CDR3 sequence is 15 residues long.

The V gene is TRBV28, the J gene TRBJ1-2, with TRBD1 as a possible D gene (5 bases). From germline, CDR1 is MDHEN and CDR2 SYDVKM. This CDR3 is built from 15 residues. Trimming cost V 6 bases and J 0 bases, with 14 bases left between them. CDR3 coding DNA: TGTGCCAGCAGGATCCTACAGGAAACTAACTATGGCTACACCTTC. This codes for CASRILQETNYGYTF.

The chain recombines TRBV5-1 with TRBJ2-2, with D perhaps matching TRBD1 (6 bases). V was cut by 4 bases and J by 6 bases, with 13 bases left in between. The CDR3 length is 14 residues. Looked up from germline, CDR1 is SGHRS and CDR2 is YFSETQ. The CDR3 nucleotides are TGCGCCAGCAGCATAACACAGGGTCCCGGGGAGCTGTTTTTT. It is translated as CASSITQGPGELFF. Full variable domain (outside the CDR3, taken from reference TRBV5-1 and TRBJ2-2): KAGVTQTPRYLIKTRGQQVTLSCSPISGHRSVSWYQQTPGQGLQFLFEYFSETQRNKGNFPGRFSGRQFSNSRSEMNVSTLELGDSALYLCASSITQGPGELFFGEGSRLTVL.

CDR3 coding DNA: TGCGCCAGCAGCTCACAGGGACCTAGCTCCTACGAGCAGTACTTC. Its translation: CASSSQGPSSYEQYF. The chain recombines TRBV5-1 with TRBJ2-7; D may be TRBD1 (6 bases). The CDR3 has 15 amino acids. The germline gives CDR1 SGHRS, CDR2 YFSETQ. V lost 3 bases to trimming and J lost 0 bases, with 13 bases between them.

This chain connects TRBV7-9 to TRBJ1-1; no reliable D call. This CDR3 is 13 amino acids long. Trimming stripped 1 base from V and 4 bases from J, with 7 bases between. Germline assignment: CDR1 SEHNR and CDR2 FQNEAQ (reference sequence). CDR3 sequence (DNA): TGTGCCAGCAGCTTAGATTCGGGCACTGAAGCTTTCTTT. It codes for CASSLDSGTEAFF.

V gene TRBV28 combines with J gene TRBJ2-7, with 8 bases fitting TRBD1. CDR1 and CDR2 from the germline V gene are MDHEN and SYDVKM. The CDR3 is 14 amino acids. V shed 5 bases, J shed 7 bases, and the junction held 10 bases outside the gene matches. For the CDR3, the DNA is TGTGCCAGCAGTAGGCGGGACAGGATGATTGAGCAGTACTTC. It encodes CASSRRDRMIEQYF.

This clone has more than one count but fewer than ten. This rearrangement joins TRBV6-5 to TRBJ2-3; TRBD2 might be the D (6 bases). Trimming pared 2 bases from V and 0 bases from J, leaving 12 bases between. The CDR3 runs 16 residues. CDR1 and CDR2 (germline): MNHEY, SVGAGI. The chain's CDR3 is CASSYATGTSTDTQYF. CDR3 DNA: TGTGCCAGCAGTTACGCGACCGGGACTAGCACAGATACGCAGTATTTT.

In DNA, the CDR3 is TGTGCCAGCTCATACGTCAGGAACTACGAGCAGTACTTC. This sequence encodes CASSYVRNYEQYF. The genes are TRBV18 and TRBJ2-7; D is undetermined. The CDR3 runs to 13 residues. Looked up from germline, CDR1 is KGHSH and CDR2 is LQKENI. The V end lost 5 bases, the J end lost 3 bases, and 11 bases lay between the germline ends. The variable domain in full, with the rest retrieved from reference TRBV18 and TRBJ2-7, is NAGVMQNPRHLVRRRGQEARLRCSPMKGHSHVYWYRQLPEEGLKFMVYLQKENIIDESGMPKERFSAEFPKEGPSILRIQQVVRGDSAAYFCASSYVRNYEQYFGPGTRLTVT.

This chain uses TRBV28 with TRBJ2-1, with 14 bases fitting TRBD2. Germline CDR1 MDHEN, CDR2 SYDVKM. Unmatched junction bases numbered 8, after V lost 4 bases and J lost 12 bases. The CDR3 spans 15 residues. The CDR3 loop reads CASSSKRGLAGGQFF. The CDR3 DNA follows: TGTGCCAGCAGTTCCAAACGCGGACTAGCGGGGGGGCAGTTCTTC. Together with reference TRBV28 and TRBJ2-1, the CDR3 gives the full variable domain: DVKVTQSSRYLVKRTGEKVFLECVQDMDHENMFWYRQDPGLGLRLIYFSYDVKMKEKGDIPEGYSVSREKKERFSLILESASTNQTSMYLCASSSKRGLAGGQFFGPGTRLTVL.

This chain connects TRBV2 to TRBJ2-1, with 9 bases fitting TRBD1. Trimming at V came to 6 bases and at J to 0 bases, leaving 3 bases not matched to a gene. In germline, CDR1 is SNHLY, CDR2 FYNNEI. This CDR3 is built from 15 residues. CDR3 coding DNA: TGTGCCAGCAGAGCGGACAGGGGCTCCTACAATGAGCAGTTCTTC. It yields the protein CASRADRGSYNEQFF.

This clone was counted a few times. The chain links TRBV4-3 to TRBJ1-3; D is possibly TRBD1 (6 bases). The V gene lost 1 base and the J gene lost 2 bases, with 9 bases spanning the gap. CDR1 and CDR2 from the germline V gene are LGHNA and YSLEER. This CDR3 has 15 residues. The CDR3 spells CASSQGSGAGNTIYF. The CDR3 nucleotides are TGCGCCAGCAGCCAAGGCTCAGGGGCTGGAAACACCATATATTTT.

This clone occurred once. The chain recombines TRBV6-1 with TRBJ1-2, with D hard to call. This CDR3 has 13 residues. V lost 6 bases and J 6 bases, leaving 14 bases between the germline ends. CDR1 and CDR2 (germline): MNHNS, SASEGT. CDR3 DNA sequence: TGTGCCAGCAGAGTCCCTCCGGTGGATGGCTACACCTTC. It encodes CASRVPPVDGYTF.

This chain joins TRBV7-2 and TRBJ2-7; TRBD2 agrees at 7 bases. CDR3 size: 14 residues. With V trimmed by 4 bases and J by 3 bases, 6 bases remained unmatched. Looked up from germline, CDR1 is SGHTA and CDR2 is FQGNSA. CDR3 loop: CASSSGGPVYEQYF. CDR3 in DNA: TGTGCCAGCAGCTCGGGGGGACCTGTCTACGAGCAGTACTTC.